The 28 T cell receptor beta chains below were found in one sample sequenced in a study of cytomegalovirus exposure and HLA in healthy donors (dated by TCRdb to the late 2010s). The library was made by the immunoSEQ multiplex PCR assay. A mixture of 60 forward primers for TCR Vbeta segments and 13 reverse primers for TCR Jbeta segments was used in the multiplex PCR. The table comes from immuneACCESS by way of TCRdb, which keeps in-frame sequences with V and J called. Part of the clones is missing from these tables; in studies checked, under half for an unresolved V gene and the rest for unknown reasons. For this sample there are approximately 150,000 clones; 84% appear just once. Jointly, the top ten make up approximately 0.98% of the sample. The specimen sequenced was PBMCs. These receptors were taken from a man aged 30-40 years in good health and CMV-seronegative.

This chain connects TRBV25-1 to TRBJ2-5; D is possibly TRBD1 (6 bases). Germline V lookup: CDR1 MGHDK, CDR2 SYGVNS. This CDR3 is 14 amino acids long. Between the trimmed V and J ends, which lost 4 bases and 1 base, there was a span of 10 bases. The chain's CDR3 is CASSVQGSQETQYF. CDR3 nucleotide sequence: TGTGCCAGCAGTGTACAGGGTAGCCAAGAGACCCAGTACTTC.

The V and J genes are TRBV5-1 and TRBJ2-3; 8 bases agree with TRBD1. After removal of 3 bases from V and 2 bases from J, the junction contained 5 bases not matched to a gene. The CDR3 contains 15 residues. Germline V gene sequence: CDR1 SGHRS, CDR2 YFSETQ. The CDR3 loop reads CASSSGQGLTDTQYF. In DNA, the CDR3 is TGCGCCAGCAGCTCCGGACAGGGCCTCACAGATACGCAGTATTTT. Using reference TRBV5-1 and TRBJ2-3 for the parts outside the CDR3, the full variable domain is KAGVTQTPRYLIKTRGQQVTLSCSPISGHRSVSWYQQTPGQGLQFLFEYFSETQRNKGNFPGRFSGRQFSNSRSEMNVSTLELGDSALYLCASSSGQGLTDTQYFGPGTRLTVL.

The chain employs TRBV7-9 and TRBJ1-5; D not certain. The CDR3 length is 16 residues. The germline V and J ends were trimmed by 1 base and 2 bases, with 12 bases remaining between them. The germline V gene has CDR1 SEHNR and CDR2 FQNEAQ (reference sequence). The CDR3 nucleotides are TGTGCCAGCAGCTTAGTTGCCGGAGCGGGCAATCAGCCCCAGCATTTT. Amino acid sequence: CASSLVAGAGNQPQHF.

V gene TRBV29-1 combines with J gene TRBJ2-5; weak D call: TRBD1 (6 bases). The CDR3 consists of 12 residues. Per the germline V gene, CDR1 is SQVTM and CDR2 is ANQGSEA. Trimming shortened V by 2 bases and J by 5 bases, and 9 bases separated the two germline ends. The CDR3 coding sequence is TGCAGCGTTGAATATAGGGGGGAGACCCAGTACTTC. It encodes CSVEYRGETQYF. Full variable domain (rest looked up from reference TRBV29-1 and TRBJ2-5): SAVISQKPSRDICQRGTSLTIQCQVDSQVTMMFWYRQQPGQSLTLIATANQGSEATYESGFVIDKFPISRPNLTFSTLTVSNMSPEDSSIYLCSVEYRGETQYFGPGTRLLVL.

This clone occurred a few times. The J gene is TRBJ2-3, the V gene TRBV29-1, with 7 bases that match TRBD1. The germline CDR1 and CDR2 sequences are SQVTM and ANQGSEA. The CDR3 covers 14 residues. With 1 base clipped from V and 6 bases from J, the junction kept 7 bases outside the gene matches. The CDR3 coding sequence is TGCAGCGTTGAAGCAGGGGGTGTGAGTGATACGCAGTATTTT. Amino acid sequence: CSVEAGGVSDTQYF.

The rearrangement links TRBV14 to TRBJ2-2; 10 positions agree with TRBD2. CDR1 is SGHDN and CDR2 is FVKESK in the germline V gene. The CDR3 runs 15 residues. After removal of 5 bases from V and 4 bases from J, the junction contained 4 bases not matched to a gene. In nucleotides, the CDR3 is TGTGCCAGCAGCACTAGCGGGACGAGCACCGGGGAGCTGTTTTTT. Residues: CASSTSGTSTGELFF.

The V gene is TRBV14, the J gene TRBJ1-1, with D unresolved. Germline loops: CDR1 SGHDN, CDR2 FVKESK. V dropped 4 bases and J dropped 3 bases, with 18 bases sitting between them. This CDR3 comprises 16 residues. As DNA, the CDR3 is TGTGCCAGCAGCCCGCGGACTGGTTCAGGACACACTGAAGCTTTCTTT. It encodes CASSPRTGSGHTEAFF.

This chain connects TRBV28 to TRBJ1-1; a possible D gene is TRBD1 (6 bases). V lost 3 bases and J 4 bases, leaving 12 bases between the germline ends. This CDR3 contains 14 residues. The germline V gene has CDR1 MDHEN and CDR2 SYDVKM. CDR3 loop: CASSFEGVVTEAFF. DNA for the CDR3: TGTGCCAGCAGTTTTGAGGGGGTTGTCACTGAAGCTTTCTTT.

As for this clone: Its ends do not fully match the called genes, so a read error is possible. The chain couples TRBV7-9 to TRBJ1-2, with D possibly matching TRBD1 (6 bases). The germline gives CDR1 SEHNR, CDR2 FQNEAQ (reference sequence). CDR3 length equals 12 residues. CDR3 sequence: CSSRGQNYGYTF. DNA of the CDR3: TGTTCCAGCAGAGGACAGAACTATGGCTACACCTTC. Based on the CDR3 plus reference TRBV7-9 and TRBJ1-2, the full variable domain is DTGVSQNPRHKITKRGQNVTFRCDPISEHNRLYWYRQTLGQGPEFLTYFQNEAQLEKSRLLSDRFSAERPKGSFSTLEIQRTEQGDSAMYLCSSRGQNYGYTFGSGTRLTVV.

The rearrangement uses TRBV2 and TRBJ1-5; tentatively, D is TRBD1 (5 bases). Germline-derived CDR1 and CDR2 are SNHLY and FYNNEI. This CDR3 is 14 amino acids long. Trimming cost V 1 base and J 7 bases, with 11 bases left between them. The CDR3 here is CASSEVWGLQPQHF. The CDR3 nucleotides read TGTGCCAGCAGTGAAGTCTGGGGCTTGCAGCCCCAGCATTTT.

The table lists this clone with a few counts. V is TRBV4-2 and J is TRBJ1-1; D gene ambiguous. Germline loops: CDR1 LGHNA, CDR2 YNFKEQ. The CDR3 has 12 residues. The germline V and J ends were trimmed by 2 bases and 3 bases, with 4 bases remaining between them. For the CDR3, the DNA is TGTGCCAGCAGCCAAACATACACTGAAGCTTTCTTT. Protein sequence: CASSQTYTEAFF.

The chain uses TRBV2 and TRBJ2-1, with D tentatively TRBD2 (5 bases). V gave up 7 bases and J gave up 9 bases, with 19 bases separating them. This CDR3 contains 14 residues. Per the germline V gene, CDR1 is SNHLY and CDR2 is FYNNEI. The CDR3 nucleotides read TGTGCCAGCAATCCGGACTCGAGTTTCGGTGAGCAGTTCTTC. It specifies CASNPDSSFGEQFF.

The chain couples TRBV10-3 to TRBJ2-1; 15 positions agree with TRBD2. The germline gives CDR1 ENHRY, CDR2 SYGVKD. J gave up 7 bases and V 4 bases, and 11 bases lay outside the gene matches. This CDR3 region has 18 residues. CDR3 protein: CAISGPRTSGRAVNEQFF. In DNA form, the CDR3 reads TGTGCCATCAGTGGCCCCCGGACTAGCGGGAGGGCCGTGAATGAGCAGTTCTTC.

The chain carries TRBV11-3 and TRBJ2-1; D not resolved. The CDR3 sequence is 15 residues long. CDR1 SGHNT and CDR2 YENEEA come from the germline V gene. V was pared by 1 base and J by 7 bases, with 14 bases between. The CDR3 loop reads CASSLGGLSENEQFF. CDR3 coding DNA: TGTGCCAGCAGCTTAGGAGGCCTGTCAGAGAATGAGCAGTTCTTC.

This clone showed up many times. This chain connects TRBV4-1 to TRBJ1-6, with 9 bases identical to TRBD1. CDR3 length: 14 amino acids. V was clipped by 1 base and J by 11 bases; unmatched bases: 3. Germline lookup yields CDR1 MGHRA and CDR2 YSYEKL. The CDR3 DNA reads TGCGCCAGCAGCCAAGGACAGGGGGAGGCACCCCTCCACTTT. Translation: CASSQGQGEAPLHF.

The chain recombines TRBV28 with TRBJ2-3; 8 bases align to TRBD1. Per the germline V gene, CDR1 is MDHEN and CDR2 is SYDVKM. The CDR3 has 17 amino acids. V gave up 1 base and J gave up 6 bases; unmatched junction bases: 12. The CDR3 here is CASSLYILGTGGDTQYF. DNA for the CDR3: TGTGCCAGCAGTTTATATATCCTTGGGACAGGCGGTGATACGCAGTATTTT.

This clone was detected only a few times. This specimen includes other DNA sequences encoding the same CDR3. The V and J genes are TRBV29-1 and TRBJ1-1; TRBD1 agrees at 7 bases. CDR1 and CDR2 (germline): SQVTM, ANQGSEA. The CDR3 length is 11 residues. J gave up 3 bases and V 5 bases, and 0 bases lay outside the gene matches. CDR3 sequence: CSVQGDTEAFF. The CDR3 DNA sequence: TGCAGCGTTCAGGGGGACACTGAAGCTTTCTTT.

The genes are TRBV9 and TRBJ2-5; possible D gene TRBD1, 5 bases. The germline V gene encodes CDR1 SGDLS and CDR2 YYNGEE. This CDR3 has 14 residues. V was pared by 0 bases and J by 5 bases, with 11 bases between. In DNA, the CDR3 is TGTGCCAGCAGCGTAGGGGGCGGCCTGGAGACCCAGTACTTC. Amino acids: CASSVGGGLETQYF.

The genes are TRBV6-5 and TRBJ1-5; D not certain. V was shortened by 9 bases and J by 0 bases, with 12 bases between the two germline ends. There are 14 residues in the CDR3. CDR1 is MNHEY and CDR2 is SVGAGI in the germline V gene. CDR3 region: CASSRGASNQPQHF. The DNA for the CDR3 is TGTGCCAGTAGCCGGGGAGCTAGCAATCAGCCCCAGCATTTT.

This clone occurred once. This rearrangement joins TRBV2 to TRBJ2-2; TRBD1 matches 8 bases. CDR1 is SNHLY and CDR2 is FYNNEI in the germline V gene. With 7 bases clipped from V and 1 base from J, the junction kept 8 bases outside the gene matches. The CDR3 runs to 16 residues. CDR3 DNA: TGTGCCAGCAAGGACAGACAGGGGCGGAACACCGGGGAGCTGTTTTTT. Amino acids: CASKDRQGRNTGELFF.

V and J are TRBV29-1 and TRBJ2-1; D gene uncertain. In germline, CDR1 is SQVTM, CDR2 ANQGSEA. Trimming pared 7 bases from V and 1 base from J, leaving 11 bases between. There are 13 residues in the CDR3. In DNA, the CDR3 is TGCAGCGCCACTATAGGTTCCTACAATGAGCAGTTCTTC. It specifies CSATIGSYNEQFF.

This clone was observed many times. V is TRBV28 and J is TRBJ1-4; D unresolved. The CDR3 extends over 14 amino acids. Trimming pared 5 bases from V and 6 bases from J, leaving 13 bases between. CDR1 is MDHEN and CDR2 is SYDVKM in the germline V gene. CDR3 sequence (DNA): TGTGCCAGCAGTAAAGGAGGGTTCGATGAAAAACTGTTTTTT. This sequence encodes CASSKGGFDEKLFF.

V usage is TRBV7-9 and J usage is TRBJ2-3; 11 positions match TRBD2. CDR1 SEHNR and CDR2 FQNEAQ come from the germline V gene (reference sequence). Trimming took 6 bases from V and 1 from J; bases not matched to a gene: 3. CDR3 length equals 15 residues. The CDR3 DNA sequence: TGTGCCAGCAGGGCGACTAGCGGGGGCACAGATACGCAGTATTTT. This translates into CASRATSGGTDTQYF. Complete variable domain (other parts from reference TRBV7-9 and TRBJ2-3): DTGVSQNPRHKITKRGQNVTFRCDPISEHNRLYWYRQTLGQGPEFLTYFQNEAQLEKSRLLSDRFSAERPKGSFSTLEIQRTEQGDSAMYLCASRATSGGTDTQYFGPGTRLTVL.

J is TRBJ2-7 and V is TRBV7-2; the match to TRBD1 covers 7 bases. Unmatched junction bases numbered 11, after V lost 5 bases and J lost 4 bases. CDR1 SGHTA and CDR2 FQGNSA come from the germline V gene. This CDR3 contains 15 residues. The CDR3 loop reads CASSLRTGDTYEQYF. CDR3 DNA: TGTGCCAGCAGCCTAAGGACAGGAGACACTTACGAGCAGTACTTC. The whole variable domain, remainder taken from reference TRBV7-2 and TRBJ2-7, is GAGVSQSPSNKVTEKGKDVELRCDPISGHTALYWYRQSLGQGLEFLIYFQGNSAPDKSGLPSDRFSAERTGGSVSTLTIQRTQQEDSAVYLCASSLRTGDTYEQYFGPGTRLTVT.

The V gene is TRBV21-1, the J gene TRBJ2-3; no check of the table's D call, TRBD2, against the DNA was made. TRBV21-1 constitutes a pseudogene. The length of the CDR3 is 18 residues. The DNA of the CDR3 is TGTGCCAGCACCCAAAAACCGGGACTAGCGTCTCACACAGATACGCAGTATTTT. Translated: CASTQKPGLASHTDTQYF.

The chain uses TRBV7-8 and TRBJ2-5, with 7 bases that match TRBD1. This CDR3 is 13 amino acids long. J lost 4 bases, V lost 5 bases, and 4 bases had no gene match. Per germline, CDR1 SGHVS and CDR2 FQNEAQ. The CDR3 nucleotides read TGTGCCAGCAGCGGGGACAGAGGAGAGACCCAGTACTTC. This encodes CASSGDRGETQYF.

CDR3 loop: CASSPRQQGEGAEAFF. CDR3 bases: TGCGCCAGCAGCCCAAGGCAACAGGGAGAAGGGGCTGAAGCTTTCTTT. The chain recombines TRBV4-1 with TRBJ1-1; D may be TRBD1 (6 bases). The CDR3 sequence is 16 residues long. The germline gives CDR1 MGHRA, CDR2 YSYEKL. Trimming cost V 4 bases and J 6 bases, with 21 bases left between them.

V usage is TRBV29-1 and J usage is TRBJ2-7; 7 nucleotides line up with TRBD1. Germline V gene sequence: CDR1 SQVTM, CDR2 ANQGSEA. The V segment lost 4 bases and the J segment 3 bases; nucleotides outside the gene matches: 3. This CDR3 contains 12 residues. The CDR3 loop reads CSVADRVYEQYF. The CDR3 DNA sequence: TGCAGCGTTGCCGACAGGGTCTACGAGCAGTACTTC.